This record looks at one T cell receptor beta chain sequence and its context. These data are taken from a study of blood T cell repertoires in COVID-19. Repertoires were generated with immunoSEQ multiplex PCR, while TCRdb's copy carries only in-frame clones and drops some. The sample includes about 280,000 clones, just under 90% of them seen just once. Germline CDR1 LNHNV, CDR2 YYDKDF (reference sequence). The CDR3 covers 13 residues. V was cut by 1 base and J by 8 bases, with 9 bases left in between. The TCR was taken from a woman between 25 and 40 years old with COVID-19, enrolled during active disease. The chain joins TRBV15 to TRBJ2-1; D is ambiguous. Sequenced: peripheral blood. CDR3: CATSRARPDEQFF. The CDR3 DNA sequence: TGTGCCACCAGCAGAGCTAGACCAGATGAGCAGTTCTTC.